A selection of T cell receptor beta chains follows, all from one sample in a study of a mutant IDH1 vaccine in newly diagnosed glioma. No cognate antigen is known for these TCRs. TCRdb keeps only in-frame clones here, not all; method: immunoSEQ multiplex PCR. Here the sample spans approximately 40,000 clones, 75% to 85% being singletons. The sequenced sample was PBMCs, obtained from a glioma patient whose treatment included an IDH1 peptide vaccine. These TCRs come from a man between 35 and 55 years old with glioma. The CDR3 runs from the conserved cysteine through the conserved F or W. Fields, in order: J gene, clone size, V gene, D gene, CDR3 protein, CDR3 DNA. The D gene is left open where the match is weak. Size is omitted from some rows. Given values are once, few, many or a class for expanded clones.

J gene: TRBJ2-5; clone size: -; V gene: TRBV6-6; D gene: -; CDR3 protein: CATGQGTQYF; CDR3 DNA: TGTGCCACCGGCCAAGGAACCCAGTACTTC
J gene: TRBJ1-2; clone size: once; V gene: TRBV6-5; D gene: -; CDR3 protein: CASRLAGSPGYTF; CDR3 DNA: TGTGCCAGCCGACTAGCAGGGTCCCCTGGCTACACCTTC
J gene: TRBJ1-4; clone size: -; V gene: TRBV19; D gene: -; CDR3 protein: CASSIGGGGGKLFF; CDR3 DNA: TGTGCCAGTAGTATAGGGGGAGGCGGTGGAAAACTGTTTTTT
J gene: TRBJ2-3; clone size: -; V gene: TRBV5-1; D gene: -; CDR3 protein: CASSPGAFEGDTQYF; CDR3 DNA: TGCGCCAGCAGCCCTGGCGCCTTCGAGGGCGATACGCAGTATTTT
J gene: TRBJ2-1; clone size: -; V gene: TRBV7-8; D gene: TRBD1; CDR3 protein: CASSPGQGIHNEQFF; CDR3 DNA: TGTGCCAGCAGCCCCGGACAGGGAATTCACAATGAGCAGTTCTTC
J gene: TRBJ2-3; clone size: -; V gene: TRBV27; D gene: -; CDR3 protein: CASSLGASTDTQYF; CDR3 DNA: TGTGCCAGCAGTTTAGGAGCTTCCACAGATACGCAGTATTTT
J gene: TRBJ1-1; clone size: once; V gene: TRBV7-9; D gene: -; CDR3 protein: CASSLVAAGQTEAFF; CDR3 DNA: TGTGCCAGCAGCTTAGTAGCGGCAGGGCAGACTGAAGCTTTCTTT
J gene: TRBJ2-7; clone size: -; V gene: TRBV18; D gene: -; CDR3 protein: CASSPTGWAYEQYF; CDR3 DNA: TGTGCCAGCTCACCAACAGGATGGGCCTACGAGCAGTACTTC
J gene: TRBJ1-2; clone size: -; V gene: TRBV4-1; D gene: -; CDR3 protein: CASSIEREINYGYTF; CDR3 DNA: TGCGCCAGCAGCATTGAGAGGGAAATTAACTATGGCTACACCTTC
J gene: TRBJ1-4; clone size: few; V gene: TRBV6-6; D gene: TRBD1; CDR3 protein: CASSDRVLDEKLFF; CDR3 DNA: TGTGCCAGCAGTGACAGGGTGTTAGACGAAAAACTGTTTTTT
J gene: TRBJ1-2; clone size: -; V gene: TRBV5-6; D gene: -; CDR3 protein: CASSLWGRDRPDTF; CDR3 DNA: TGTGCCAGCAGCTTGTGGGGGCGGGATCGGCCAGACACCTTC
J gene: TRBJ1-5; clone size: once; V gene: TRBV4-1; D gene: -; CDR3 protein: CASSQDWIRGAGGQPQHF; CDR3 DNA: TGCGCCAGCAGCCAAGATTGGATCCGGGGGGCCGGGGGTCAGCCCCAGCATTTT
J gene: TRBJ1-2; clone size: -; V gene: TRBV19; D gene: -; CDR3 protein: CASSIEADNYGYTF; CDR3 DNA: TGTGCCAGTAGTATAGAGGCGGACAACTATGGCTACACCTTC
J gene: TRBJ1-5; clone size: -; V gene: TRBV29-1; D gene: -; CDR3 protein: CSVGGFNQPQHF; CDR3 DNA: TGCAGCGTTGGAGGTTTTAATCAGCCCCAGCATTTT
J gene: TRBJ1-4; clone size: -; V gene: TRBV2; D gene: -; CDR3 protein: CASSESSGRAEKLFF; CDR3 DNA: TGTGCCAGCAGTGAATCCTCAGGGAGGGCTGAAAAACTGTTTTTT
J gene: TRBJ1-6; clone size: -; V gene: TRBV2; D gene: -; CDR3 protein: CASKIGGHSPLHF; CDR3 DNA: TGTGCCAGCAAGATAGGGGGACATTCACCCCTCCACTTT
J gene: TRBJ2-7; clone size: -; V gene: TRBV6-5; D gene: -; CDR3 protein: CASSYSAWGSYEQYF; CDR3 DNA: TGTGCCAGCAGTTACTCGGCGTGGGGTTCCTACGAGCAGTACTTC
J gene: TRBJ1-2; clone size: -; V gene: TRBV7-9; D gene: -; CDR3 protein: CASSLAGLYGYTF; CDR3 DNA: TGTGCCAGCAGCTTAGCAGGGCTCTATGGCTACACCTTC
J gene: TRBJ1-1; clone size: -; V gene: TRBV5-4; D gene: -; CDR3 protein: CASSRYSLLNTEAFF; CDR3 DNA: TGTGCCAGCAGCCGATACAGCCTATTGAACACTGAAGCTTTCTTT
J gene: TRBJ2-2; clone size: once; V gene: TRBV6-5; D gene: -; CDR3 protein: CASSYDRQRNTGELFF; CDR3 DNA: TGTGCCAGCAGTTACGATCGGCAGAGAAACACCGGGGAGCTGTTTTTT
J gene: TRBJ2-3; clone size: -; V gene: TRBV5-1; D gene: TRBD2; CDR3 protein: CASSTGTSGPKPTDTQYF; CDR3 DNA: TGCGCCAGCAGCACCGGGACTAGCGGACCAAAACCGACAGATACGCAGTATTTT
J gene: TRBJ2-7; clone size: -; V gene: TRBV13; D gene: TRBD1; CDR3 protein: CASSSGTDYEQYF; CDR3 DNA: TGTGCCAGCAGCTCCGGGACAGACTACGAGCAGTACTTC
J gene: TRBJ1-3; clone size: -; V gene: TRBV7-9; D gene: TRBD1; CDR3 protein: CASSSYRGRNTIYF; CDR3 DNA: TGTGCCAGCAGCTCCTACAGGGGGCGAAACACCATATATTTT
J gene: TRBJ2-7; clone size: -; V gene: TRBV30; D gene: TRBD2; CDR3 protein: CAWSPSGYEQYF; CDR3 DNA: TGTGCCTGGAGTCCTAGCGGATACGAGCAGTACTTC
J gene: TRBJ2-6; clone size: -; V gene: TRBV11-2; D gene: TRBD1; CDR3 protein: CASSWPGQGKSGANVLTF; CDR3 DNA: TGTGCCAGCAGCTGGCCGGGACAGGGCAAGTCTGGGGCCAACGTCCTGACTTTC
J gene: TRBJ1-1; clone size: once; V gene: TRBV19; D gene: -; CDR3 protein: CASSIGPAINTEAFF; CDR3 DNA: TGTGCCAGTAGTATAGGGCCGGCCATTAACACTGAAGCTTTCTTT
J gene: TRBJ2-7; clone size: once; V gene: TRBV6-5; D gene: TRBD2; CDR3 protein: CASSYGTSINEQYF; CDR3 DNA: TGTGCCAGCAGTTACGGGACTAGCATAAACGAGCAGTACTTC
J gene: TRBJ2-5; clone size: -; V gene: TRBV13; D gene: -; CDR3 protein: CASSPRTPGLRETQYF; CDR3 DNA: TGTGCCAGCAGCCCCCGAACGCCGGGACTTCGGGAGACCCAGTACTTC
J gene: TRBJ1-2; clone size: -; V gene: TRBV6-1; D gene: TRBD1; CDR3 protein: CASSRTGESYGYTF; CDR3 DNA: TGTGCCAGCAGTCGGACAGGGGAATCGTATGGCTACACCTTC
J gene: TRBJ1-5; clone size: -; V gene: TRBV6-1; D gene: -; CDR3 protein: CASSGGNQPQHF; CDR3 DNA: TGTGCCAGCAGTGGGGGGAATCAGCCCCAGCATTTT
J gene: TRBJ2-1; clone size: -; V gene: TRBV5-4; D gene: TRBD1; CDR3 protein: CASSGTGKNEQFF; CDR3 DNA: TGTGCCAGCAGCGGGACAGGGAAAAATGAGCAGTTCTTC
J gene: TRBJ1-1; clone size: -; V gene: TRBV7-9; D gene: -; CDR3 protein: CASSLPAGGTEAFF; CDR3 DNA: TGTGCCAGCAGCTTACCCGCGGGGGGGACTGAAGCTTTCTTT
J gene: TRBJ2-7; clone size: -; V gene: TRBV6-5; D gene: -; CDR3 protein: CASSSYYEQYF; CDR3 DNA: TGTGCCAGCAGTTCGTACTACGAGCAGTACTTC
J gene: TRBJ2-3; clone size: -; V gene: TRBV14; D gene: TRBD2; CDR3 protein: CASSQDFIGGTPRRTQYF; CDR3 DNA: TGTGCCAGCAGCCAAGATTTTATCGGGGGGACCCCCAGGAGGACGCAGTATTTT